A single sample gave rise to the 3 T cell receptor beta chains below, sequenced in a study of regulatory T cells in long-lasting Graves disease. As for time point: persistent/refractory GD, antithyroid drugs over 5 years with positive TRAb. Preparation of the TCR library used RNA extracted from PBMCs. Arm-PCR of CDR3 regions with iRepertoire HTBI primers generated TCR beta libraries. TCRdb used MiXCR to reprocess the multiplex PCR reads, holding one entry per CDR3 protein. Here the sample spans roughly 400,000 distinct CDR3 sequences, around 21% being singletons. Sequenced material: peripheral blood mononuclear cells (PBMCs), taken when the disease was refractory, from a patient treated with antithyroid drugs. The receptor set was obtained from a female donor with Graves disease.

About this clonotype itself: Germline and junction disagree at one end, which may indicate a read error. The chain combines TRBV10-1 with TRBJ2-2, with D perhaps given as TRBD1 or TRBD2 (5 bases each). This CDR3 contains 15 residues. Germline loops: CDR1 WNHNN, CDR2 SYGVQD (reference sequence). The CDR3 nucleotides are TGCGCCAGCAGTTTGGGGGTTCTGAACGCCGGGGAGCTGTTTTTT. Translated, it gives CASSLGVLNAGELFF.

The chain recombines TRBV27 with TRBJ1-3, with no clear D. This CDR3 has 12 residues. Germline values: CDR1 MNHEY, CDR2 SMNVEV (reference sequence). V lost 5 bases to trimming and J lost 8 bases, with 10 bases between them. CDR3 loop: CASSPNLDTIYF. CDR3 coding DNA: TGTGCCAGCAGTCCAAATCTAGACACCATATATTTT.

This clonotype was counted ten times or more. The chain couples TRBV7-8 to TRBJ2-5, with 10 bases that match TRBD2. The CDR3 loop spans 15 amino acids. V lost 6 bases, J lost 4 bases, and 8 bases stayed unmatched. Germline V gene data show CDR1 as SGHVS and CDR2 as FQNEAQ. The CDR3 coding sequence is TGTGCCAGCAGTAGGTCTAGCGGGAGTGGAGAGACCCAGTACTTC. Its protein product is CASSRSSGSGETQYF.